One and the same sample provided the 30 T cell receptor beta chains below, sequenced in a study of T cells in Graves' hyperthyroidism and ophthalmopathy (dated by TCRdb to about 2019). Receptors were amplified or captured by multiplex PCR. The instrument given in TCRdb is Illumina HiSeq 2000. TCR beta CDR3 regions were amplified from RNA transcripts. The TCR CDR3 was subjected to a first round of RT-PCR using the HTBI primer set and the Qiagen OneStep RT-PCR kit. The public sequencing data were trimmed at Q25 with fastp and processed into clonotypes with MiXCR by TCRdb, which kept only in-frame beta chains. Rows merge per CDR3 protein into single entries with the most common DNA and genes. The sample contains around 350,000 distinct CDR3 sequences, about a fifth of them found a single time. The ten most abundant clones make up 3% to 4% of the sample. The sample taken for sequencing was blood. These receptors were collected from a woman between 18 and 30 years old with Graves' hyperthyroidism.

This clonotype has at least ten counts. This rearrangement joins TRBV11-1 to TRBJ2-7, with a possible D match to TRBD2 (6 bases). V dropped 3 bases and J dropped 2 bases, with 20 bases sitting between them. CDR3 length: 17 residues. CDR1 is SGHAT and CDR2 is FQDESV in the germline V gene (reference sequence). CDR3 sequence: CASSLGAGLARPYEQYF. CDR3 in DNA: TGTGCCAGCAGCTTGGGCGCGGGGCTAGCGCGTCCCTACGAGCAGTACTTC.

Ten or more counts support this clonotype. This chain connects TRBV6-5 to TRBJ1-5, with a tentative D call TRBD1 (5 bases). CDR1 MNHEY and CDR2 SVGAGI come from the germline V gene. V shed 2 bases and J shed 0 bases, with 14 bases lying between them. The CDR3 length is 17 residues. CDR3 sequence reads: CASSYLRSGYSNQPQHF. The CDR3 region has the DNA TGTGCCAGCAGTTACCTGCGGTCAGGGTATAGCAATCAGCCCCAGCATTTT.

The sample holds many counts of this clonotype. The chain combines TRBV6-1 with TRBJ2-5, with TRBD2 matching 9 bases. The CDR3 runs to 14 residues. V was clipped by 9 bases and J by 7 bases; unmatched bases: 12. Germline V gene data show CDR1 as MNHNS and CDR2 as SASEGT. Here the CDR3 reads CASRAVAGAGTQYF. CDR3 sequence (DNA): TGTGCCAGTCGGGCTGTAGCGGGGGCCGGGACCCAGTACTTC.

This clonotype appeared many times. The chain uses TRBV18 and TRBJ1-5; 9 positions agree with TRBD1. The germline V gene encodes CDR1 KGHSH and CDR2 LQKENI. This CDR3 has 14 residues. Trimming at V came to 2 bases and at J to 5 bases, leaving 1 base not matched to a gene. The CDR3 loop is CASSPGQGYQPQHF. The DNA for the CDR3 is TGTGCCAGCTCACCAGGACAGGGGTATCAGCCCCAGCATTTT.

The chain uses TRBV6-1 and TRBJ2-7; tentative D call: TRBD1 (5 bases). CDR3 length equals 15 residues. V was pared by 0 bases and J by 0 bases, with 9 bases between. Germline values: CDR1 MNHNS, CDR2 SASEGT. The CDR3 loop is CASSEATVGSYEQYF. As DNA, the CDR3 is TGTGCCAGCAGTGAAGCGACAGTGGGCTCCTACGAGCAGTACTTC.

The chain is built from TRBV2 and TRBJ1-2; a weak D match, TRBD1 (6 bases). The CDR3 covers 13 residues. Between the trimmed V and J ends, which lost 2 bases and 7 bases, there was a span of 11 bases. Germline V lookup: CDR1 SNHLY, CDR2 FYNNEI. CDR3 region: CASSENRESGYTF. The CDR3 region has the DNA TGTGCCAGCAGTGAAAACAGGGAGAGTGGCTACACCTTC.

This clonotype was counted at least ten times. The CDR3 DNA reads TGTGCCAGCAGCCCGCCAGGAGTCGACCATTCACCCCTCCACTTT. Protein sequence: CASSPPGVDHSPLHF. V usage is TRBV28 and J usage is TRBJ1-6; D gene ambiguous. The CDR3 loop spans 15 amino acids. The V gene lost 6 bases and the J gene lost 8 bases, with 17 bases spanning the gap. CDR1 and CDR2 (germline): MDHEN, SYDVKM.

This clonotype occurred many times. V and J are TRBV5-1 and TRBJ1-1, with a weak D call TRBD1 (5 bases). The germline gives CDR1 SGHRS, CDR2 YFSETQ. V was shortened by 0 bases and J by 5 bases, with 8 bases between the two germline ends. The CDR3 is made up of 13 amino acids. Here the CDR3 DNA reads TGCGCCAGCAGCTTGGAAGGGGAAACTGAAGCTTTCTTT. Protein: CASSLEGETEAFF.

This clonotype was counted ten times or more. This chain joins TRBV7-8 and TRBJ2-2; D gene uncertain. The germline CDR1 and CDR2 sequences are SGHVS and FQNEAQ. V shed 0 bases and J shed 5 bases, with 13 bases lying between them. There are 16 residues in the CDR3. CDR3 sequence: CASSLARTARTGELFF. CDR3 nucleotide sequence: TGTGCCAGCAGCTTAGCTCGTACAGCTAGAACCGGGGAGCTGTTTTTT.

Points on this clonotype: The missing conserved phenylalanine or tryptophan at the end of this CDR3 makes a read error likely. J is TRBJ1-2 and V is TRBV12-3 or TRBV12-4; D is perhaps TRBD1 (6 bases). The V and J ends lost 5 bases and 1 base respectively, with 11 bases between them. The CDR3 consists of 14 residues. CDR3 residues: CASSDRGGNYGYTY. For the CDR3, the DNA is TGTGCCAGCAGTGATAGGGGGGGTAACTATGGCTACACCTAC.

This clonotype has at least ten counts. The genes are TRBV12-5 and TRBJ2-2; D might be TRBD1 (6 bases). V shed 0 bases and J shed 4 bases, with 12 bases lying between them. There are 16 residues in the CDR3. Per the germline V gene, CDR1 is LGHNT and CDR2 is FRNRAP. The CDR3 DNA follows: TGTGCTAGTGGTTTGGTACTGGGGGCTCGCACCGGGGAGCTGTTTTTT. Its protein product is CASGLVLGARTGELFF.

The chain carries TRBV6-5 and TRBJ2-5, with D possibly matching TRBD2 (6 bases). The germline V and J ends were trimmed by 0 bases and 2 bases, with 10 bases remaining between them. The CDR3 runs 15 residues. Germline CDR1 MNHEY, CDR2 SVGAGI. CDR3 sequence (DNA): TGTGCCAGCAGTTACTCGGCAGGGAGGCAAGAGACCCAGTACTTC. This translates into CASSYSAGRQETQYF.

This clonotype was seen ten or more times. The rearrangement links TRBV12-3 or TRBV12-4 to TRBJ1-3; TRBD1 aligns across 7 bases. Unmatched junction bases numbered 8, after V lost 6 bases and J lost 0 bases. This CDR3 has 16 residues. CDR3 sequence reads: CASSQWDRSSGNTIYF. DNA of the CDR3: TGTGCCAGCAGCCAGTGGGACAGATCCTCTGGAAACACCATATATTTT.

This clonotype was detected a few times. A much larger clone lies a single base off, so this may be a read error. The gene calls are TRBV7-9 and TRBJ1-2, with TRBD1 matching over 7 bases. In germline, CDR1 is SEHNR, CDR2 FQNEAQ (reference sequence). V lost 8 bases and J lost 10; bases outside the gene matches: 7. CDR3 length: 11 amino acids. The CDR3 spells CASSTGNVYTF. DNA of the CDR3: TGTGCCAGCTCGACAGGGAATGTCTACACCTTC.

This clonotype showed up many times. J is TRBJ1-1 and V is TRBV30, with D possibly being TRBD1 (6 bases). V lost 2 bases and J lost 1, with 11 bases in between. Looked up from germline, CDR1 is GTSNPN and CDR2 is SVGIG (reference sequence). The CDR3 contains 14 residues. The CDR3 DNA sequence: TGTGCCTGGAGTACCGGACAGCCGAACACTGAAGCTTTCTTT. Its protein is CAWSTGQPNTEAFF.

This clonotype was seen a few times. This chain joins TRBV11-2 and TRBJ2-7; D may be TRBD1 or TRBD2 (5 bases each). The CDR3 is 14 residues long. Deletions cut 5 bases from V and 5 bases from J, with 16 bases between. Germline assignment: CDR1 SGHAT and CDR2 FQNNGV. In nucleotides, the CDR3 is TGTGCCAGCAGCGGGAGAGGGGAGTTCCACGAGCAGTACTTC. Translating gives CASSGRGEFHEQYF.

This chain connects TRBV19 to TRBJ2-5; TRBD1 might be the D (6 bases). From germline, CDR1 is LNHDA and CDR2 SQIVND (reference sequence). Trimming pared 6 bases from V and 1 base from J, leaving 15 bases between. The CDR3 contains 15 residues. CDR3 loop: CASRIIGGPQETQYF. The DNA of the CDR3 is TGTGCCAGTAGAATTATTGGGGGCCCCCAAGAGACCCAGTACTTC.

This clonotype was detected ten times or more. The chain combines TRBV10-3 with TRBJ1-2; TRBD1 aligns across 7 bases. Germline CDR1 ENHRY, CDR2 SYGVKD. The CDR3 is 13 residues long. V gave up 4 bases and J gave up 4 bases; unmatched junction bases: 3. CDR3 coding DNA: TGTGCCATCAGTGGGGGACAGTCCTATGGCTACACCTTC. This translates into CAISGGQSYGYTF.

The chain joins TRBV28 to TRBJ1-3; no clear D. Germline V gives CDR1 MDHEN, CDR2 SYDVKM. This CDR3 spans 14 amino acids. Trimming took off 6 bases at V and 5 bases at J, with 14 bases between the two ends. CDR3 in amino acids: CASRVGEGRNTIYF. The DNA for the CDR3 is TGTGCCAGCAGAGTTGGAGAAGGGAGAAACACCATATATTTT.

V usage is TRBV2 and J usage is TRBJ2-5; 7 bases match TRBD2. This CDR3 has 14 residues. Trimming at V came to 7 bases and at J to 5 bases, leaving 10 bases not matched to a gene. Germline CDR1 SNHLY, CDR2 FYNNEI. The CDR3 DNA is TGTGCCAGCACCCCACGCGGGGGTTGGGAGACCCAGTACTTC. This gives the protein CASTPRGGWETQYF.

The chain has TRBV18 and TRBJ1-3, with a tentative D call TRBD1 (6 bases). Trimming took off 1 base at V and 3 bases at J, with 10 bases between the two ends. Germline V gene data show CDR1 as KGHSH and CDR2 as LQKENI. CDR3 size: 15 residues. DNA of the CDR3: TGTGCCAGCTCACCACTAGGACAGCTTGGAAACACCATATATTTT. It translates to CASSPLGQLGNTIYF. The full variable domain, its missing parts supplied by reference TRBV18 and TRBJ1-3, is NAGVMQNPRHLVRRRGQEARLRCSPMKGHSHVYWYRQLPEEGLKFMVYLQKENIIDESGMPKERFSAEFPKEGPSILRIQQVVRGDSAAYFCASSPLGQLGNTIYFGEGSWLTVV.

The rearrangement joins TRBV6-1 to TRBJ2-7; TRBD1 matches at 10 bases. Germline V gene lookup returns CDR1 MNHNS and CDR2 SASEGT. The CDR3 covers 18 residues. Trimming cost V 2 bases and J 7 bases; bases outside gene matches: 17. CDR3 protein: CASSESDRTGGLSREQYF. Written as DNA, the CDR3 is TGTGCCAGCAGTGAATCAGATAGGACAGGGGGTTTGTCGAGGGAGCAGTACTTC.

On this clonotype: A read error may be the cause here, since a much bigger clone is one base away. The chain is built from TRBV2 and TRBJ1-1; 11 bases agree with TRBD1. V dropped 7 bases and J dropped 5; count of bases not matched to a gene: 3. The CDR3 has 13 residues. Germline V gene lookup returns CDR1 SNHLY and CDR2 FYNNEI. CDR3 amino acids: CASMDRGRTEAFF. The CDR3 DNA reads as TGTGCCAGCATGGACAGGGGGCGGACTGAAGCTTTCTTT.

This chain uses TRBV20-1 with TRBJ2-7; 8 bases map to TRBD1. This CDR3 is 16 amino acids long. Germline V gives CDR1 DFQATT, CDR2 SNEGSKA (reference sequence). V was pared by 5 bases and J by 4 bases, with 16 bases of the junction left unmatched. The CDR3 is CSASTGTGEGPYEQYF. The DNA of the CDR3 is TGCAGTGCTTCTACCGGGACAGGAGAGGGCCCTTACGAGCAGTACTTC.

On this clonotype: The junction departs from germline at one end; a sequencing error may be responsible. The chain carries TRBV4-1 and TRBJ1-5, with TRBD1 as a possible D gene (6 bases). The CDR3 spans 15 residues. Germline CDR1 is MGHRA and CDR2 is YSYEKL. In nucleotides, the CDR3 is TGCGCCGGCAGCCCCCTGGGGGCCTACAATCAGCCCCAGCATTTT. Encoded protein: CAGSPLGAYNQPQHF.

DNA for the CDR3: TGTGCCAGCAGTCCGGACCCGAGGGCGAACACTGAAGCTTTCTTT. This encodes CASSPDPRANTEAFF. The chain uses TRBV5-6 and TRBJ1-1; D is unresolved. Per germline, CDR1 SGHDT and CDR2 YYEEEE. The length of the CDR3 is 15 residues. V lost 5 bases to trimming and J lost 1 base, with 15 bases between them.

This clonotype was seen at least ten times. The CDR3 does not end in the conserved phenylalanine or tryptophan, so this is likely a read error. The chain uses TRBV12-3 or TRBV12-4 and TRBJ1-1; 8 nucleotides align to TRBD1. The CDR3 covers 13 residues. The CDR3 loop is CASILTGGTEAFL. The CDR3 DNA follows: TGTGCCAGCATTTTAACAGGGGGCACTGAAGCTTTCCTT.

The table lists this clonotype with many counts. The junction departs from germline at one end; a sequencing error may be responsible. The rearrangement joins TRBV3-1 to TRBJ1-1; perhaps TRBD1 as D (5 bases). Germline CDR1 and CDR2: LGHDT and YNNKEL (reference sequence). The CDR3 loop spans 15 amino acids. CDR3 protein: CASTQRLGGNTEAFF. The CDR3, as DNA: TGTGCCAGCACCCAAAGACTTGGGGGGAACACTGAAGCTTTCTTT. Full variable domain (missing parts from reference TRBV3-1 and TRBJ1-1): DTAVSQTPKYLVTQMGNDKSIKCEQNLGHDTMYWYKQDSKKFLKIMFSYNNKELIINETVPNRFSPKSPDKAHLNLHINSLELGDSAVYFCASTQRLGGNTEAFFGQGTRLTVV.

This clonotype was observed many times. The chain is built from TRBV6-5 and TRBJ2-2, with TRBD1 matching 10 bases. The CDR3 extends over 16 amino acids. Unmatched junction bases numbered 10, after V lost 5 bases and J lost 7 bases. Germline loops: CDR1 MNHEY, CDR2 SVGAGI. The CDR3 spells CASSLGTGVFSGELFF. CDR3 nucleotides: TGTGCCAGCAGTCTGGGGACAGGGGTTTTCAGCGGGGAGCTGTTTTTT.

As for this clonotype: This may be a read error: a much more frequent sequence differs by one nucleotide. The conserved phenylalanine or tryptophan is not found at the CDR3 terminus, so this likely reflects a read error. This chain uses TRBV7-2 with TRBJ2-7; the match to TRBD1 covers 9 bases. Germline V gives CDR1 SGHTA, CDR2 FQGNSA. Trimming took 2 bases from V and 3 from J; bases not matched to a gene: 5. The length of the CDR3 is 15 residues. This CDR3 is CASSLNAGQGYEQYS. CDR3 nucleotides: TGTGCCAGCAGCTTAAATGCGGGACAGGGCTACGAGCAGTACTCC.